This TCR beta chain derives from a study of CD8 T cells in Susac syndrome. From blood CD8+ and CD4+ T cells, TCR beta sequences were generated. Patients with Susac syndrome met diagnostic criteria defined recently for definite or probable disease. The CD8+ and CD4+ T cells were negatively isolated, with the TEMRA cells enriched by FACS. CDR3 length equals 15 residues. V lost 6 bases and J lost 0; bases outside the gene matches: 2. Germline CDR1 MRHNA, CDR2 SNTAGT. RNA amounts of about 0.5 to 1 ug underwent reverse transcription with random hexamers. The TCR beta CDR3 was amplified by immunoSEQ multiplex PCR across 54 Vbeta, 13 Jbeta. TCRdb called the immunoSEQ multiplex PCR reads again in MiXCR, with one record for every CDR3 protein. There are some 150,000 distinct CDR3 sequences in the sample; 85% to 95% occur only once, and 0.14% lies in the top ten.

The sequence was collected from a human donor with Susac syndrome. Sequencing was performed on CD4+ T cells from PBMCs. The genes are TRBV6-4 and TRBJ2-5, with 12 bases lining up with TRBD2. CDR3 sequence reads: CASSRLAGDQETQYF. DNA for the CDR3: TGTGCCAGCAGCCGACTAGCGGGAGACCAAGAGACCCAGTACTTC.